One and the same sample provided the 28 T cell receptor beta chains below, sequenced in a study of cytomegalovirus exposure and HLA in healthy donors. Amplification used 60 Vbeta primers and 13 Jbeta primers. Profiled with immunoSEQ multiplex PCR; TCRdb holds only in-frame clones, not every one. Of approximately 150,000 clones listed, about 85% are singletons. Specimen: PBMCs. Receptors originate from a human donor in good health.

The table lists this clone with a few counts. This chain links TRBV25-1 with TRBJ2-5; D gene unclear. The ends were cut back, 6 bases at V and 5 bases at J, with 10 bases in the middle. The CDR3 is 12 residues long. The germline gives CDR1 MGHDK, CDR2 SYGVNS. The CDR3 nucleotides are TGTGCCAGCAGCTTAAACGGGGAGACCCAGTACTTC. Residues: CASSLNGETQYF.

The chain joins TRBV5-6 to TRBJ2-5; 7 bases fit TRBD2. V lost 9 bases to trimming and J lost 3 bases; unmatched junction nucleotides: 14. CDR1 and CDR2 from the germline V gene are SGHDT and YYEEEE. The CDR3 sequence is 15 residues long. CDR3 sequence reads: CATSTGTNPEETQYF. The CDR3 DNA sequence: TGTGCCACCTCGACGGGGACTAACCCAGAAGAGACCCAGTACTTC.

In this sample, this clone turned up once. The gene calls are TRBV5-4 and TRBJ2-3; D unresolved. CDR3 size: 15 residues. V dropped 4 bases and J dropped 2 bases, with 14 bases sitting between them. Germline loops: CDR1 SGHNT, CDR2 YYREEE (reference sequence). CDR3 DNA: TGTGCCAGCAGCCTTTTGGGCTCATACACAGATACGCAGTATTTT. Translating gives CASSLLGSYTDTQYF.

The V call is TRBV6-1, the J call TRBJ2-2, with D perhaps TRBD1 (5 bases). The V gene's germline CDR1 is MNHNS and CDR2 SASEGT. This CDR3 region has 16 residues. V lost 4 bases and J 5 bases, leaving 17 bases between the germline ends. The CDR3 loop reads CASSAVSRGWTGELFF. The CDR3 region has the DNA TGTGCCAGCAGTGCGGTTAGTAGGGGTTGGACCGGGGAGCTGTTTTTT.

The rearrangement joins TRBV7-6 to TRBJ2-5; no definite D call. The J call may be faulty, since TRBJ2-7 better matches the DNA end. The CDR3 is 13 residues long. Germline CDR1 reads SGHVS; CDR2 reads FNYEAQ. Here the CDR3 DNA reads TGTGCCAGCAGCTTAGGAAAAGACTACGAGCAGTACTTC. It is translated as CASSLGKDYEQYF.

The count of this clone is one. This chain connects TRBV11-2 to TRBJ1-6, with D tentatively TRBD1 (6 bases). V was cut by 5 bases and J by 3 bases, with 11 bases left in between. The CDR3 is 15 residues long. The germline CDR1 and CDR2 sequences are SGHAT and FQNNGV. CDR3 sequence reads: CASSPRTDYNSPLHF. The DNA for the CDR3 is TGTGCCAGCAGCCCCCGGACAGACTATAATTCACCCCTCCACTTT.

The chain links TRBV5-1 to TRBJ2-2; tentatively, D is TRBD1 (5 bases). Trimming pared 4 bases from V and 3 bases from J, leaving 13 bases between. The CDR3 length is 15 residues. CDR1 and CDR2 (germline): SGHRS, YFSETQ. The CDR3 loop is CASSPIDRYTGELFF. The DNA of the CDR3 is TGCGCCAGCAGCCCAATCGACAGATACACCGGGGAGCTGTTTTTT. The full variable domain, rest sourced from reference TRBV5-1 and TRBJ2-2, is KAGVTQTPRYLIKTRGQQVTLSCSPISGHRSVSWYQQTPGQGLQFLFEYFSETQRNKGNFPGRFSGRQFSNSRSEMNVSTLELGDSALYLCASSPIDRYTGELFFGEGSRLTVL.

In DNA, the CDR3 is TGTGCCAGCAGGGCCCCTCCCAAAAACATTCAGTACTTC. Protein: CASRAPPKNIQYF. The V and J genes are TRBV2 and TRBJ2-4; no definite D call. The CDR3 extends over 13 amino acids. The V gene's germline CDR1 is SNHLY and CDR2 FYNNEI. Trimming shortened V by 6 bases and J by 2 bases, and 8 bases separated the two germline ends.

The chain couples TRBV19 to TRBJ1-5, with D maybe TRBD1 (5 bases). Germline CDR1 is LNHDA and CDR2 is SQIVND (reference sequence). V lost 5 bases, J lost 3 bases, and 8 bases lay in between. This CDR3 comprises 13 residues. The CDR3, as DNA: TGTGCCAGTAGTGACAGTAACAATCAGCCCCAGCATTTT. Translated: CASSDSNNQPQHF.

The chain couples TRBV28 to TRBJ2-7; 10 nucleotides align to TRBD1. The CDR3 covers 15 residues. Germline V gene sequence: CDR1 MDHEN, CDR2 SYDVKM. The V segment lost 4 bases and the J segment 3 bases; nucleotides outside the gene matches: 6. The CDR3 spells CASSSQWTGGYEQYF. The CDR3 DNA sequence: TGTGCCAGCAGTTCACAATGGACAGGGGGCTACGAGCAGTACTTC.

The chain combines TRBV11-1 with TRBJ2-1; the D gene is possibly TRBD2 (6 bases). The length of the CDR3 is 14 residues. V was trimmed by 3 bases and J by 8 bases, leaving 14 bases between them. Germline V gene sequence: CDR1 SGHAT, CDR2 FQDESV (reference sequence). In DNA, the CDR3 is TGTGCCAGCAGCTTCATGGGGGGTGGGGATGAGCAGTTCTTC. Its translation is CASSFMGGGDEQFF.

The chain employs TRBV28 and TRBJ2-5, with D maybe TRBD2 (5 bases). Germline loops: CDR1 MDHEN, CDR2 SYDVKM. Trimming took off 5 bases at V and 5 bases at J, with 24 bases between the two ends. The CDR3 consists of 17 residues. CDR3 coding DNA: TGTGCCAGCAGTAAAAGGTTGTTCCTAGCTCGTGAGGAGACCCAGTACTTC. This codes for CASSKRLFLAREETQYF.

The chain carries TRBV7-9 and TRBJ1-2; 7 bases are shared with TRBD1. V shed 3 bases, J shed 8 bases, and the junction held 3 bases outside the gene matches. This CDR3 region has 12 residues. The germline CDR1 and CDR2 sequences are SEHNR and FQNEAQ (reference sequence). CDR3 loop: CASSFDRVGYTF. CDR3 nucleotide sequence: TGTGCCAGCAGCTTCGACAGGGTCGGCTACACCTTC.

The chain joins TRBV5-1 to TRBJ2-3; 7 bases agree with TRBD1. V trimming: 3 bases; J trimming: 1 base; junction bases outside the gene matches: 5. From germline, CDR1 is SGHRS and CDR2 YFSETQ. The CDR3 consists of 15 residues. The CDR3 DNA reads as TGCGCCAGCAGCTCGGACAGGCACCGCACAGATACGCAGTATTTT. Amino acid sequence: CASSSDRHRTDTQYF.

This clone has more than one count but fewer than ten. The chain combines TRBV13 with TRBJ1-4; no clear D gene. Trimming took off 5 bases at V and 8 bases at J, with 9 bases between the two ends. The CDR3 runs to 12 residues. In germline, CDR1 is PRHDT, CDR2 FYEKMQ (reference sequence). The DNA of the CDR3 is TGTGCCAGCAGCGTCGGAGGGGAAAAACTGTTTTTT. Translation gives CASSVGGEKLFF.

The chain has TRBV7-8 and TRBJ2-1, with D possibly matching TRBD1 (6 bases). This CDR3 has 16 residues. Trimming left V 1 base short and J 10 bases short, with 20 bases between. Germline V CDR1 and CDR2: SGHVS, FQNEAQ. The CDR3 sequence: CASSLEQGLVRGEQFF. The CDR3 DNA is TGTGCCAGCAGCTTAGAACAGGGCCTGGTCCGTGGGGAGCAGTTCTTC.

The CDR3 region has the DNA TGTGCCAGCAGTCCCCTGGGACTAGCGGGAGGGCAGAGGACAGATACGCAGTATTTT. As protein: CASSPLGLAGGQRTDTQYF. The rearrangement uses TRBV28 and TRBJ2-3, with 16 nucleotides matching TRBD2. The V and J ends lost 5 bases and 3 bases, in that order; junction bases with no gene match: 11. Germline-derived CDR1 and CDR2 are MDHEN and SYDVKM. The CDR3 is 19 residues long.

The chain combines TRBV4-1 with TRBJ1-4; D not resolved. The CDR3 has 17 residues. V was shortened by 0 bases and J by 8 bases, with 19 bases between the two germline ends. The germline CDR1 and CDR2 sequences are MGHRA and YSYEKL. Here the CDR3 DNA reads TGCGCCAGCAGCCAAGATAATCTTGTTGGCCAGCGAGAAAAACTGTTTTTT. It yields the protein CASSQDNLVGQREKLFF.

The rearrangement links TRBV18 to TRBJ2-7; TRBD1 might be the D (5 bases). Germline CDR1 is KGHSH and CDR2 is LQKENI. V dropped 1 base and J dropped 0 bases, with 16 bases sitting between them. CDR3 length: 17 amino acids. The CDR3 region has the DNA TGTGCCAGCTCACCACGGGTTGGAACGGACATCTCCTACGAGCAGTACTTC. Its protein product is CASSPRVGTDISYEQYF. The variable domain in full, with the rest retrieved from reference TRBV18 and TRBJ2-7, is NAGVMQNPRHLVRRRGQEARLRCSPMKGHSHVYWYRQLPEEGLKFMVYLQKENIIDESGMPKERFSAEFPKEGPSILRIQQVVRGDSAAYFCASSPRVGTDISYEQYFGPGTRLTVT.

The chain has TRBV28 and TRBJ2-1; no reliable D call. V lost 3 bases and J lost 10, with 7 bases in between. This CDR3 contains 11 residues. The germline V gene encodes CDR1 MDHEN and CDR2 SYDVKM. Here the CDR3 DNA reads TGTGCCAGCAGTTTCGGCAGGGAGCAGTTCTTC. It specifies CASSFGREQFF.

This clone is a singleton in its sample. The rearrangement uses TRBV7-9 and TRBJ2-2; TRBD1 aligns across 9 bases. CDR3 size: 16 residues. Germline CDR1 SEHNR, CDR2 FQNEAQ (reference sequence). The V gene end was trimmed by 2 bases and the J gene end by 1 base; junction bases not matched to a gene: 2. CDR3 residues: CASSLRQGGNTGELFF. In DNA form, the CDR3 reads TGTGCCAGCAGCTTACGACAGGGGGGGAACACCGGGGAGCTGTTTTTT.

The rearrangement links TRBV7-9 to TRBJ2-7; 12 bases are a match to TRBD2. This CDR3 has 15 amino acids. CDR1 and CDR2 (germline): SEHNR, FQNEAQ (reference sequence). V was pared by 1 base and J by 4 bases, with 2 bases of the junction left unmatched. Here the CDR3 reads CASSLGLAGGYEQYF. The CDR3 nucleotides read TGTGCCAGCAGCTTAGGGCTAGCGGGGGGGTACGAGCAGTACTTC. The full variable domain, its missing parts supplied by reference TRBV7-9 and TRBJ2-7, is DTGVSQNPRHKITKRGQNVTFRCDPISEHNRLYWYRQTLGQGPEFLTYFQNEAQLEKSRLLSDRFSAERPKGSFSTLEIQRTEQGDSAMYLCASSLGLAGGYEQYFGPGTRLTVT.

This chain uses TRBV27 with TRBJ2-7; TRBD1 matches 8 bases. CDR1 and CDR2 from the germline V gene are MNHEY and SMNVEV (reference sequence). This CDR3 comprises 14 residues. Trimming at V came to 5 bases and at J to 0 bases, leaving 3 bases not matched to a gene. Here the CDR3 reads CASSGQGGSYEQYF. The CDR3 nucleotides read TGTGCCAGCAGTGGACAGGGAGGCTCCTACGAGCAGTACTTC.

This clone was seen only once. V is TRBV5-1 and J is TRBJ2-2, with TRBD2 as a possible D gene (5 bases). The CDR3 sequence is 15 residues long. V was cut by 0 bases and J by 1 base, with 7 bases left in between. CDR1 and CDR2 from the germline V gene are SGHRS and YFSETQ. The CDR3 region is CASSLGGMNTGELFF. In DNA form, the CDR3 reads TGCGCCAGCAGCTTGGGAGGGATGAACACCGGGGAGCTGTTTTTT.

The chain joins TRBV19 to TRBJ1-4; TRBD1 matches at 7 bases. In germline, CDR1 is LNHDA, CDR2 SQIVND (reference sequence). The CDR3 spans 14 residues. V shed 7 bases and J 5 bases; nucleotides not matched to a gene: 7. The CDR3 reads CASTPGQLNEKLFF. The CDR3 region has the DNA TGTGCCAGTACCCCGGGACAGCTGAATGAAAAACTGTTTTTT.

A single count supports this clone. V gene TRBV5-1 combines with J gene TRBJ1-5; D uncertain. This CDR3 is built from 15 residues. Trimming shortened V by 0 bases and J by 2 bases, and 9 bases separated the two germline ends. Germline values: CDR1 SGHRS, CDR2 YFSETQ. Here the CDR3 DNA reads TGCGCCAGCAGCTTGGAGGGAGCGCGCAATCAGCCCCAGCATTTT. Protein product: CASSLEGARNQPQHF.

A few counts support this clone. The rearrangement uses TRBV7-2 and TRBJ2-7, with D perhaps matching TRBD1 (5 bases). V was cut by 2 bases and J by 0 bases, with 11 bases left in between. The CDR3 totals 15 residues. The germline gives CDR1 SGHTA, CDR2 FQGNSA. The CDR3 spells CASSLRGRSSYEQYF. The CDR3 DNA reads as TGTGCCAGCAGCTTAAGGGGCCGGTCCTCCTACGAGCAGTACTTC.

This chain connects TRBV10-3 to TRBJ2-7, with D tentatively TRBD2 (5 bases). V lost 3 bases and J 6 bases, leaving 9 bases between the germline ends. This CDR3 has 12 amino acids. CDR1 ENHRY and CDR2 SYGVKD come from the germline V gene. CDR3 loop: CAISERGCEQYF. In DNA, the CDR3 is TGTGCCATCAGTGAACGGGGATGCGAGCAGTACTTC.